The following is a T cell receptor (beta chain) sequence with its context. Its antigen is still unknown. This CDR3 contains 15 residues. V was pared by 6 bases and J by 6 bases, with 10 bases of the junction left unmatched. Looked up from germline, CDR1 is MNHEY and CDR2 is SMNVEV (reference sequence). This sample is part of a study of cytomegalovirus exposure and HLA in healthy donors. The study's findings and limits: Most sequenced TCRs were rare (though some public TCRs occurred in many donors). In an earlier analysis, most TCR beta V segments were productive about 87% or about 30% of the time. Upon later analysis, HLA-associated TCR beta chains proved more clonally expanded than other, equally common chains.

The PCR employed 60 Vbeta primers together with 13 Jbeta primers. Assay used: immunoSEQ multiplex PCR; TCRdb lists only in-frame clones, some missing. The sample includes about 180,000 clones, about 80% seen only once; the top ten take around 2.5%. The clonotype was recovered from a man aged 60 to 75 in good health and CMV-seronegative. This chain links TRBV27 with TRBJ2-7, with 11 bases aligning to TRBD1. The specimen sequenced was PBMCs. CDR3 residues: CASRTGTGGMSEQYF. The CDR3 DNA sequence: TGTGCCAGCAGAACCGGGACAGGGGGAATGAGCGAGCAGTACTTC.